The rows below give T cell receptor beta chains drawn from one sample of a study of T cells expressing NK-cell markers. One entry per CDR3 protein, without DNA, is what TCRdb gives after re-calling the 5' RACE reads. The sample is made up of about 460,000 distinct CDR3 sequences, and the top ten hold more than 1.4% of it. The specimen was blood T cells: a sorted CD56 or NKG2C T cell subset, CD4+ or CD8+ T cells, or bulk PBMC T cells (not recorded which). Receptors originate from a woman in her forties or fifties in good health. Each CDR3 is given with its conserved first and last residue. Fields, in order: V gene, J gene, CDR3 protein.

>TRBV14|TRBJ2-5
CASSYGQGRGETQYF
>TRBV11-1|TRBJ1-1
CASSLVPYRDTEAFF
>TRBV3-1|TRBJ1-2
CASSPTGLANYGYTF
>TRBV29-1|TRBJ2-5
CSVGLAGASQYF
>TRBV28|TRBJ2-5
CASRLQDQETQYF
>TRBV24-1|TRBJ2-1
CATSDSVGQGRIGHFF
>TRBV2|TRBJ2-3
CASSENPGTDTQYF
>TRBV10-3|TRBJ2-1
CAISESRKGGNEQFF
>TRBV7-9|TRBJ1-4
CASSLVEGALTNEKLFF
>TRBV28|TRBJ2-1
CASSLWIAGDLDEQFF
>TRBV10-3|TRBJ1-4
CAISETGDKLFF
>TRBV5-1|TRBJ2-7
CARIPNRDRGHEQYF
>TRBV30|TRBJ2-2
CAWSTSQGKTGELFF
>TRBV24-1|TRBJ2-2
CATSDYRSSGELFF
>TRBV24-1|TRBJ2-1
CAIRGQNYNEQFF
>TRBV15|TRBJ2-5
CATSRGGEKTQYF
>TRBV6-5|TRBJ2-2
CASSSESGELFF